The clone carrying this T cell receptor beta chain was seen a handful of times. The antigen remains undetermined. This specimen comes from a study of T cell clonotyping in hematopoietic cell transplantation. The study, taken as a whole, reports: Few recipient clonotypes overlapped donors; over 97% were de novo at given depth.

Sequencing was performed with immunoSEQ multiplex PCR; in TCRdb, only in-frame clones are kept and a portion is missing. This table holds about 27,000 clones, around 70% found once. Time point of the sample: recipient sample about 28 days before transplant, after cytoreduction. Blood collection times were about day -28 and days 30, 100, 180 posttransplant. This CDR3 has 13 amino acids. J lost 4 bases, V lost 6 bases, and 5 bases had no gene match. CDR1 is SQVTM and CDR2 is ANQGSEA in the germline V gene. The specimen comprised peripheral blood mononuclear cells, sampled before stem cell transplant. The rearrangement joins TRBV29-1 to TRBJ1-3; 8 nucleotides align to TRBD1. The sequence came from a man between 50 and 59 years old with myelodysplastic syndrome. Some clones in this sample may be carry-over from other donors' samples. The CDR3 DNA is TGCAGCGTAGCCCGGGACAGGGGAAACACCATATATTTT. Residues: CSVARDRGNTIYF.